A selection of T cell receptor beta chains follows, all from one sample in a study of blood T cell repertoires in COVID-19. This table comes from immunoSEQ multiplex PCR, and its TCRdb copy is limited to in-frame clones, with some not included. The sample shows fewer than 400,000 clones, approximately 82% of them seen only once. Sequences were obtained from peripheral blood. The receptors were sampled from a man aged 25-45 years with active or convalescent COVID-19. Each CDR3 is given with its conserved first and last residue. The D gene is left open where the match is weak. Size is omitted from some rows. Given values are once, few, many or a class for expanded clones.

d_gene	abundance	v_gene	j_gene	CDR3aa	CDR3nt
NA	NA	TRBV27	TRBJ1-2	CASGGVSENYGYTF	TGTGCCAGCGGCGGGGTCTCAGAGAACTATGGCTACACCTTC
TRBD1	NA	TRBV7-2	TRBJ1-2	CASSLVPQGQGPGYTF	TGTGCCAGCAGCTTAGTGCCCCAAGGACAGGGGCCTGGCTACACCTTC
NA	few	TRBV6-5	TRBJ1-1	CASALLLSNTEAFF	TGTGCCAGCGCACTCTTACTATCGAACACTGAAGCTTTCTTT
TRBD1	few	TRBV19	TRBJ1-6	CASSWAEGQWDKNSPLHF	TGTGCCAGTAGTTGGGCGGAGGGACAGTGGGACAAAAATTCACCCCTCCACTTT
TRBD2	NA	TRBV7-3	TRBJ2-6	CASSWAGAGANVLTF	TGTGCCAGCAGCTGGGCGGGAGCTGGGGCCAACGTCCTGACTTTC
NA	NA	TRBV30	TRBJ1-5	CAWSVSPRNQPQHF	TGTGCCTGGAGTGTATCTCCGAGGAATCAGCCCCAGCATTTT
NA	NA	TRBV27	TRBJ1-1	CASRSLNTEAFF	TGTGCCAGCCGGAGTTTGAACACTGAAGCTTTCTTT
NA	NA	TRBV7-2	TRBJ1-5	CASSWGGGVDQPQHF	TGTGCCAGCAGCTGGGGAGGGGGAGTGGATCAGCCCCAGCATTTT
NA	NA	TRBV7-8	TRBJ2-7	CASSSSPYEQYF	TGTGCCAGCAGCTCGAGTCCCTACGAGCAGTACTTC
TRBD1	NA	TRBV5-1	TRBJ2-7	CASGPGQGGGEQYF	TGCGCCAGCGGTCCCGGACAGGGGGGAGGCGAGCAGTACTTC
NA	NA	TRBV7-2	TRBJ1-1	CASRYMGGWTNTEAFF	TGTGCCAGCAGATATATGGGGGGATGGACGAACACTGAAGCTTTCTTT
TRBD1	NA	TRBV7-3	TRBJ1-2	CASSSSPGGAGGYTF	TGTGCCAGCAGCTCCTCCCCAGGGGGCGCGGGTGGCTACACCTTC
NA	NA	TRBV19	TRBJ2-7	CASSLRGTYEQYF	TGTGCCAGTAGTCTCAGGGGAACCTACGAGCAGTACTTC
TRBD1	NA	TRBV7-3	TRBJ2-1	CASSSGQGVAYGQFF	TGTGCCAGCAGCTCTGGACAGGGCGTGGCGTATGGGCAGTTCTTC
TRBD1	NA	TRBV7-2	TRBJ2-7	CASSSPTGGPYEQYF	TGTGCCAGCAGCTCCCCTACAGGGGGCCCCTACGAGCAGTACTTC
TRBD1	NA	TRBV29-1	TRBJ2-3	CSVDPPDRASTDTQYF	TGCAGCGTCGACCCCCCGGACAGGGCTAGCACAGATACGCAGTATTTT
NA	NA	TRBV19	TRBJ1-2	CASSPRQRYGYTF	TGTGCCAGTAGTCCAAGACAGCGCTATGGCTACACCTTC
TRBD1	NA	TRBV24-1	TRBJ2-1	CATSDLRTGLEQFF	TGTGCCACCAGTGATTTAAGGACAGGGCTTGAGCAGTTCTTC
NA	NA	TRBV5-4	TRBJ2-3	CASSLLFTDTQYF	TGTGCCAGCAGCTTGCTTTTCACAGATACGCAGTATTTT
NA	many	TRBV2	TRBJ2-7	CASSPIHEQYF	TGTGCCAGCAGTCCTATCCACGAGCAGTACTTC
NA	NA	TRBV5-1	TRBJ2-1	CASSLGPYNEQFF	TGCGCCAGCAGCTTGGGGCCCTACAATGAGCAGTTCTTC
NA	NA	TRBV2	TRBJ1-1	CALNRPRDNSLNTEAFF	TGTGCCCTGAATCGTCCAAGGGACAACTCTTTGAACACTGAAGCTTTCTTT
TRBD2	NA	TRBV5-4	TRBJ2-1	CASSLPTSGIGNEQFF	TGTGCCAGCAGCTTGCCTACTAGCGGGATAGGGAATGAGCAGTTCTTC
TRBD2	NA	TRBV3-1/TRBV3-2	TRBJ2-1	CASSQDVRRLADLNEQFF	TGTGCCAGCAGCCAAGATGTTAGGAGACTAGCGGACCTCAATGAGCAGTTCTTC
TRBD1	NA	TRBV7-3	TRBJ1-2	CASSSRPSQGVYGYTF	TGTGCCAGCAGCTCACGACCTTCCCAGGGGGTATATGGCTACACCTTC
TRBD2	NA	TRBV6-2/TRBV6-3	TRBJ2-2	CASSQGLAGTNTGELFF	TGTGCCAGCAGTCAGGGGCTAGCGGGAACGAACACCGGGGAGCTGTTTTTT
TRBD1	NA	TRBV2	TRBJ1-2	CASRTGTANYGYTF	TGTGCCAGCAGGACCGGGACAGCCAACTATGGCTACACCTTC
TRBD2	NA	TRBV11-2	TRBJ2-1	CASSLGLADEQFF	TGTGCCAGCAGCCTCGGACTAGCTGATGAGCAGTTCTTC
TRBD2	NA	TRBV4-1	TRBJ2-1	CASSQDSSGGAYNEQFF	TGCGCCAGCAGCCAAGATAGTAGCGGGGGGGCCTACAATGAGCAGTTCTTC
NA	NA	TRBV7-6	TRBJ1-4	CASSLDPPGGSNEKLFF	TGTGCCAGCAGCTTAGACCCCCCCGGGGGGAGTAATGAAAAACTGTTTTTT
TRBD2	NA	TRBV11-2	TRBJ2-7	CASSTVSGGRSYEQYF	TGTGCCAGCAGCACCGTAAGCGGGGGTCGCTCCTACGAGCAGTACTTC
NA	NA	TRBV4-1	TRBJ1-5	CASSQDPGENQPQHF	TGCGCCAGCAGCCAAGATCCGGGGGAGAATCAGCCCCAGCATTTT
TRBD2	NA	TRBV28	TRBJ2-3	CASTPRTSGYHLKDTQYF	TGTGCCAGCACCCCCCGGACTAGCGGGTATCATTTAAAGGATACGCAGTATTTT
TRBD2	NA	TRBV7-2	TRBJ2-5	CASSPTSGGGETQYF	TGTGCCAGCAGCCCGACTAGCGGGGGCGGGGAGACCCAGTACTTC
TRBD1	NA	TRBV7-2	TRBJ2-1	CASSSDRGLGNEQFF	TGTGCCAGCAGCTCTGACAGGGGATTAGGAAATGAGCAGTTCTTC
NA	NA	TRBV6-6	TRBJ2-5	CASSYSQETQYF	TGTGCCAGCAGTTACTCTCAGGAGACCCAGTACTTC
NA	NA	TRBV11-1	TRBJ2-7	CASSRGDGWEQYF	TGTGCCAGCAGCCGAGGCGACGGTTGGGAGCAGTACTTC
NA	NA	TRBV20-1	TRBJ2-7	CSARMGHEQYF	TGCAGTGCTAGAATGGGGCACGAGCAGTACTTC
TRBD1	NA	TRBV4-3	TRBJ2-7	CASSPWTGVYEQYF	TGCGCCAGCAGCCCATGGACAGGGGTCTACGAGCAGTACTTC
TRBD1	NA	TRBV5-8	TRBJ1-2	CASSLDRGRYGYTF	TGTGCCAGCAGCTTGGACAGGGGACGCTATGGCTACACCTTC
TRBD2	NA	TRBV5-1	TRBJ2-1	CASSPGVAGVGNEQFF	TGCGCCAGCAGCCCCGGGGTAGCGGGTGTAGGGAATGAGCAGTTCTTC
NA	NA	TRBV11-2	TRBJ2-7	CASSLALYEQYF	TGTGCCAGCAGCTTAGCCCTATACGAGCAGTACTTC
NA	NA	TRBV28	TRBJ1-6	CASNVLGTGNSPLHF	TGTGCCAGCAATGTTTTGGGAACAGGGAATTCACCCCTCCACTTT
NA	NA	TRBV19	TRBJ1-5	CATRDSNQPQHF	TGTGCCACGAGGGATAGCAATCAGCCCCAGCATTTT
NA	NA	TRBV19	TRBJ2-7	CASSQGGEQYF	TGTGCCAGTAGTCAGGGAGGCGAGCAGTACTTC
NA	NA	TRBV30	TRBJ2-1	CAWRPYRDRYNEQFF	TGTGCCTGGAGGCCGTACAGGGATCGATACAATGAGCAGTTCTTC
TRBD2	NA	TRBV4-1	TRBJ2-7	CASSRGLAGAYEQYF	TGCGCCAGCAGCCGTGGACTAGCGGGGGCCTACGAGCAGTACTTC
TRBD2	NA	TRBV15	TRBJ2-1	CATRPTTSTSYNEQFF	TGTGCCACCAGACCAACGACTAGCACCTCCTACAATGAGCAGTTCTTC
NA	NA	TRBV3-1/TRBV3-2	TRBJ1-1	CASSQEVSGTEAFF	TGTGCCAGCAGCCAAGAGGTTTCGGGCACTGAAGCTTTCTTT
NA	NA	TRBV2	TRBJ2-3	CASSRGHHTDTQYF	TGTGCCAGCAGTAGGGGACACCACACAGATACGCAGTATTTT
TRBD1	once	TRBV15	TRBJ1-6	CATGEGQGVPNSPLHF	TGTGCCACCGGGGAGGGACAGGGGGTGCCCAATTCACCCCTCCACTTT
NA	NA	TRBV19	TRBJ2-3	CASKAGPGDTQYF	TGTGCCAGTAAGGCGGGCCCCGGGGATACGCAGTATTTT
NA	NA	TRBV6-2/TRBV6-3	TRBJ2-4	CASSYPRTLAKNIQYF	TGTGCCAGCAGTTACCCCCGGACACTAGCCAAAAACATTCAGTACTTC
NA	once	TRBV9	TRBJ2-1	CASTHRSEDEQFF	TGTGCCAGCACGCACCGATCGGAGGATGAGCAGTTCTTC
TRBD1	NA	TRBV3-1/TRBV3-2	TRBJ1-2	CASSPVGTGGVGYTF	TGTGCCAGCAGCCCAGTAGGGACAGGGGGCGTTGGCTACACCTTC
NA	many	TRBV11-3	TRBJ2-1	CASSPRGYNEQFF	TGTGCCAGCAGCCCGAGAGGCTACAATGAGCAGTTCTTC
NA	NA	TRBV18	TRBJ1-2	CASSPPGGDYGYTF	TGTGCCAGCTCACCACCGGGGGGTGACTATGGCTACACCTTC
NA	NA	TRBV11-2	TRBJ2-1	CASSLASIRSYNEQFF	TGTGCCAGCTCCCTGGCTAGTATTCGCTCCTACAATGAGCAGTTCTTC
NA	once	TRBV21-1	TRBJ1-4	CASSKAGSNEKLFF	TGTGCCAGCAGCAAAGCCGGGTCTAATGAAAAACTGTTTTTT
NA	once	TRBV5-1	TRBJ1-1	CASSLGRENTEAFF	TGCGCCAGCAGCCTCGGACGGGAAAACACTGAAGCTTTCTTT